Following are 31 T cell receptor beta chains from one sample sequenced in a study of chronic HIV infection and antiretroviral therapy. MiXCR was run by TCRdb on the 5' RACE reads, yielding one entry per CDR3 protein. The repertoire holds 45,000 to 55,000 distinct CDR3 sequences, with 15% to 20% as singletons. Sequencing used peripheral blood. The receptors were sampled from an adult who had HIV and had not received antiretroviral therapy, or was an uninfected healthy control (not recorded which).

The chain has TRBV29-1 and TRBJ2-7; 7 positions match TRBD2. The CDR3 spans 13 residues. Germline lookup yields CDR1 SQVTM and CDR2 ANQGSEA. V was pared by 7 bases and J by 4 bases, with 10 bases of the junction left unmatched. This chain's CDR3 is CSAVAGLGYEQYF. DNA for the CDR3: TGCAGCGCTGTAGCGGGCTTGGGTTACGAGCAGTACTTC.

In this sample, this clonotype turned up a few times. This chain connects TRBV6-1 to TRBJ2-1; TRBD2 matches at 10 bases. This CDR3 is 19 amino acids long. Trimming removed 0 bases from V and 0 bases from J; junction bases left unmatched: 8. From germline, CDR1 is MNHNS and CDR2 SASEGT. CDR3 sequence: CASSEAGLALRSSYNEQFF. The CDR3 DNA is TGTGCCAGCAGTGAAGCGGGACTAGCGCTAAGGAGCTCCTACAATGAGCAGTTCTTC.

The table lists this clonotype with a few counts. The rearrangement uses TRBV28 and TRBJ1-3; maybe TRBD1 (5 bases). The CDR3 has 15 amino acids. Germline V gene lookup returns CDR1 MDHEN and CDR2 SYDVKM. V lost 5 bases and J lost 0, with 11 bases in between. CDR3 sequence reads: CASSPQDYSGNTIYF. As DNA, the CDR3 is TGTGCCAGCAGTCCACAGGATTACTCTGGAAACACCATATATTTT.

This rearrangement joins TRBV25-1 to TRBJ2-1; TRBD1 aligns across 7 bases. Germline lookup yields CDR1 MGHDK and CDR2 SYGVNS. With 0 bases clipped from V and 8 bases from J, the junction kept 4 bases outside the gene matches. CDR3 length: 14 amino acids. CDR3 sequence reads: CASSEYAGGYEQFF. CDR3 sequence (DNA): TGTGCCAGCAGTGAATATGCAGGGGGATATGAGCAGTTCTTC.

The chain joins TRBV18 to TRBJ1-4; no reliable D call. CDR3 length: 15 amino acids. Between the trimmed V and J ends, which lost 6 bases and 3 bases, there was a span of 14 bases. The germline CDR1 and CDR2 sequences are KGHSH and LQKENI. CDR3 amino acids: CASSDGKSSNEKLFF. The CDR3 DNA follows: TGTGCCAGCTCGGACGGGAAAAGTTCTAATGAAAAACTGTTTTTT.

The chain carries TRBV29-1 and TRBJ2-1, with 9 positions matching TRBD2. The CDR3 totals 15 residues. The V and J ends lost 7 bases and 7 bases, in that order; junction bases with no gene match: 14. Germline CDR1 and CDR2: SQVTM and ANQGSEA. The CDR3 sequence: CSGRLTLAGLNEQFF. The CDR3 bases are TGCAGCGGCCGACTAACGCTAGCGGGATTAAATGAGCAGTTCTTC.

This chain joins TRBV2 and TRBJ2-3; 12 bases align to TRBD2. Germline CDR1 SNHLY, CDR2 FYNNEI. Trimming at V came to 2 bases and at J to 3 bases, leaving 0 bases not matched to a gene. The CDR3 totals 15 residues. The CDR3 nucleotides read TGTGCCAGCAGTGAACTAGCGGGAGGGACAGATACGCAGTATTTT. Protein: CASSELAGGTDTQYF.

This chain connects TRBV20-1 to TRBJ2-3; the match to TRBD2 covers 11 bases. The CDR3 runs to 16 residues. V lost 5 bases to trimming and J lost 4 bases; unmatched junction nucleotides: 11. Germline V gives CDR1 DFQATT, CDR2 SNEGSKA (reference sequence). CDR3 sequence: CSAGSGTSGSADTQYF. Here the CDR3 DNA reads TGCAGTGCTGGGAGCGGAACTAGCGGGAGTGCAGATACGCAGTATTTT.

This clonotype was seen more than once but under ten times. V is TRBV20-1 and J is TRBJ2-1; 11 bases align to TRBD2. This CDR3 contains 14 residues. Germline V gene lookup returns CDR1 DFQATT and CDR2 SNEGSKA (reference sequence). V gave up 8 bases and J gave up 6 bases; unmatched junction bases: 9. The CDR3 DNA is TGCAGTTTGATAGCGGGAGGGCGAGGCAATGAGCAGTTCTTC. Translating gives CSLIAGGRGNEQFF.

In its sample, this clonotype was seen many times. V and J are TRBV28 and TRBJ2-1, with 12 bases aligning to TRBD2. The germline V gene has CDR1 MDHEN and CDR2 SYDVKM. The CDR3 totals 15 residues. The J segment lost 6 bases and the V segment lost 2 bases, leaving 2 bases of the junction unmatched. The CDR3 protein is CASSLELAGGNEQFF. The DNA of the CDR3 is TGTGCCAGCAGTTTAGAACTAGCGGGGGGCAATGAGCAGTTCTTC. The variable domain in full, completed from reference TRBV28 and TRBJ2-1, reads DVKVTQSSRYLVKRTGEKVFLECVQDMDHENMFWYRQDPGLGLRLIYFSYDVKMKEKGDIPEGYSVSREKKERFSLILESASTNQTSMYLCASSLELAGGNEQFFGPGTRLTVL.

The chain carries TRBV10-2 and TRBJ2-3, with TRBD2 matching over 8 bases. The CDR3 consists of 14 residues. Germline CDR1 WSHSY, CDR2 SAAADI. Germline trimming cut 6 bases from V and 6 bases from J; bases unmatched to any gene: 8. In DNA form, the CDR3 reads TGCGCCAGCAGCGGGACTAGGCCAGATGATACGCAGTATTTT. Translation: CASSGTRPDDTQYF.

The chain employs TRBV7-2 and TRBJ1-6, with D uncertain. Per the germline V gene, CDR1 is SGHTA and CDR2 is FQGNSA. Trimming took 1 base from V and 0 from J, leaving 4 bases between them. The CDR3 is 15 amino acids. The CDR3 sequence is CASSLGISYNSPLHF. CDR3 bases: TGTGCCAGCAGCTTAGGGATCTCCTATAATTCACCCCTCCACTTT.

CDR3 in DNA: TGCAGTGCTAGAAGGCAGAACTACGAGCAGTACTTC. Translated, it gives CSARRQNYEQYF. V and J are TRBV20-1 and TRBJ2-7; no clear D gene. Germline CDR1 is DFQATT and CDR2 is SNEGSKA (reference sequence). The V end lost 2 bases, the J end lost 3 bases, and 8 bases lay between the germline ends. The CDR3 is made up of 12 amino acids.

The rearrangement links TRBV7-3 to TRBJ2-1; TRBD2 is a possible D gene (6 bases). CDR1 and CDR2 (germline): SGHTA, FQGTGA. This CDR3 has 16 amino acids. Trimming shortened V by 4 bases and J by 5 bases, and 18 bases separated the two germline ends. CDR3: CASSSTGGRPNNEQFF. The CDR3 DNA follows: TGTGCCAGCAGCTCAACCGGGGGACGCCCGAACAATGAGCAGTTCTTC.

In its sample, this clonotype was seen a few times. The gene calls are TRBV4-1 and TRBJ1-2; a possible D gene is TRBD1 (5 bases). This CDR3 has 15 amino acids. From germline, CDR1 is MGHRA and CDR2 YSYEKL. V lost 1 base and J 6 bases, leaving 15 bases between the germline ends. This CDR3 reads CASSQVGRPRDGYTF. The CDR3 DNA reads as TGCGCCAGCAGCCAAGTGGGGCGTCCCCGGGATGGCTACACCTTC.

This clonotype was counted between two and nine times. The chain links TRBV7-2 to TRBJ2-3, with 14 bases matching TRBD2. Germline CDR1 reads SGHTA; CDR2 reads FQGNSA. There are 15 residues in the CDR3. V was clipped by 3 bases and J by 10 bases; unmatched bases: 6. As DNA, the CDR3 is TGTGCCAGCAGCTTCGGGACTAGCGGGAGAACGTCGCAGTATTTT. It translates to CASSFGTSGRTSQYF.

This rearrangement joins TRBV24-1 to TRBJ1-1, with 8 bases identical to TRBD1. The CDR3 runs to 14 residues. J lost 0 bases, V lost 7 bases, and 3 bases had no gene match. Per germline, CDR1 KGHDR and CDR2 SFDVKD. As DNA, the CDR3 is TGTGCCACCAGAGACAGGGGCTTGAACACTGAAGCTTTCTTT. It is translated as CATRDRGLNTEAFF.

The sample holds a few counts of this clonotype. CDR3 DNA: TGTGCCAGCAGTTCCATCATGAACACTGAAGCTTTCTTT. As protein: CASSSIMNTEAFF. The chain is built from TRBV28 and TRBJ1-1; D not resolved. The CDR3 is 13 residues long. The V and J ends lost 4 bases and 0 bases respectively, with 6 bases between them. Per germline, CDR1 MDHEN and CDR2 SYDVKM. The full variable domain, its missing parts supplied by reference TRBV28 and TRBJ1-1, is DVKVTQSSRYLVKRTGEKVFLECVQDMDHENMFWYRQDPGLGLRLIYFSYDVKMKEKGDIPEGYSVSREKKERFSLILESASTNQTSMYLCASSSIMNTEAFFGQGTRLTVV.

This rearrangement joins TRBV28 to TRBJ1-5; no clear D. Germline V gene data show CDR1 as MDHEN and CDR2 as SYDVKM. The CDR3 sequence is 16 residues long. Trimming shortened V by 2 bases and J by 4 bases, and 15 bases separated the two germline ends. The CDR3 DNA reads TGTGCCAGCAGTTTAGGAATAGGACGGATTAATCAGCCCCAGCATTTT. Translating it yields CASSLGIGRINQPQHF. The whole variable domain, filled in from reference TRBV28 and TRBJ1-5, reads DVKVTQSSRYLVKRTGEKVFLECVQDMDHENMFWYRQDPGLGLRLIYFSYDVKMKEKGDIPEGYSVSREKKERFSLILESASTNQTSMYLCASSLGIGRINQPQHFGDGTRLSIL.

This clonotype has a handful of counts. J is TRBJ1-1 and V is TRBV7-3; maybe TRBD1 (6 bases). The germline gives CDR1 SGHTA, CDR2 FQGTGA. The CDR3 is 14 residues long. V shed 2 bases and J shed 6 bases, with 13 bases lying between them. The CDR3 loop is CASSLPGEGPEAFF. For the CDR3, the DNA is TGTGCCAGCAGCTTACCAGGGGAGGGCCCTGAAGCTTTCTTT.

This clonotype was detected a few times. The chain uses TRBV3-1 and TRBJ2-3; a weak D match, TRBD2 (6 bases). The CDR3 contains 13 residues. Trimming left V 5 bases short and J 9 bases short, with 15 bases between. The germline gives CDR1 LGHDT, CDR2 YNNKEL (reference sequence). The CDR3 DNA follows: TGTGCCAGCAGCACAACTAGGGAGGCCACGCAGTATTTT. Translation gives CASSTTREATQYF.

This clonotype has a single count. V is TRBV28 and J is TRBJ2-1; TRBD2 matches at 11 bases. Per germline, CDR1 MDHEN and CDR2 SYDVKM. This CDR3 region has 15 residues. V was clipped by 2 bases and J by 7 bases; unmatched bases: 4. The chain's CDR3 is CASSLQGLAANEQFF. In DNA, the CDR3 is TGTGCCAGCAGTTTACAGGGACTAGCGGCGAATGAGCAGTTCTTC.

The V and J genes are TRBV29-1 and TRBJ1-1, with D possibly being TRBD1 (5 bases). CDR3 length: 13 residues. The germline gives CDR1 SQVTM, CDR2 ANQGSEA. Trimming left V 7 bases short and J 0 bases short, with 12 bases between. The CDR3, as DNA: TGCAGCGGGGGGGTATTAATGAACACTGAAGCTTTCTTT. Protein product: CSGGVLMNTEAFF.

This clonotype was recorded a few times. The rearrangement uses TRBV7-8 and TRBJ2-1; D perhaps matches TRBD2 (6 bases). The CDR3 contains 15 residues. Trimming stripped 8 bases from V and 5 bases from J, with 19 bases between. Germline values: CDR1 SGHVS, CDR2 FQNEAQ. The CDR3 reads CASGGSGTPDNEQFF. The CDR3 nucleotides are TGTGCCAGCGGAGGGAGCGGAACCCCGGACAATGAGCAGTTCTTC.

This clonotype was seen once. The V call is TRBV7-2, the J call TRBJ2-3, with D possibly matching TRBD2 (5 bases). Deletions cut 7 bases from V and 3 bases from J, with 17 bases between. CDR1 is SGHTA and CDR2 is FQGNSA in the germline V gene. The CDR3 is made up of 15 amino acids. The CDR3 sequence: CASTPNWRATDTQYF. The CDR3 region has the DNA TGTGCCAGCACCCCTAACTGGCGGGCGACAGATACGCAGTATTTT.

This clonotype was detected a few times. The rearrangement joins TRBV15 to TRBJ2-3; D is perhaps TRBD1 (5 bases). The CDR3 is 13 residues long. The germline V gene encodes CDR1 LNHNV and CDR2 YYDKDF (reference sequence). The V and J ends lost 1 base and 6 bases respectively, with 8 bases between them. The chain's CDR3 is CATSRGRADTQYF. The CDR3, as DNA: TGTGCCACCAGCAGAGGCAGGGCGGATACGCAGTATTTT.

The rearrangement links TRBV19 to TRBJ1-1; tentative D call: TRBD1 (5 bases). V was pared by 6 bases and J by 7 bases, with 12 bases between. This CDR3 region has 12 residues. From germline, CDR1 is LNHDA and CDR2 SQIVND (reference sequence). The DNA of the CDR3 is TGTGCCAGTAGCCCCGGGACCATTGAAGCTTTCTTT. Its protein product is CASSPGTIEAFF.

The J gene is TRBJ2-1, the V gene TRBV10-3; D is unclear. Germline lookup yields CDR1 ENHRY and CDR2 SYGVKD. The germline V and J ends were trimmed by 3 bases and 4 bases, with 7 bases remaining between them. The CDR3 covers 13 residues. The CDR3 loop is CAISDFLYNEQFF. The DNA of the CDR3 is TGTGCCATCAGTGACTTTCTGTACAATGAGCAGTTCTTC.

V gene TRBV6-4 combines with J gene TRBJ1-1; possible D gene TRBD1, 6 bases. Germline V gene sequence: CDR1 MRHNA, CDR2 SNTAGT. The CDR3 runs 14 residues. V was pared by 3 bases and J by 4 bases, with 12 bases between. CDR3 sequence: CASSERQGSTEAFF. CDR3 nucleotide sequence: TGTGCCAGCAGTGAAAGGCAGGGGTCCACTGAAGCTTTCTTT.

This chain uses TRBV5-1 with TRBJ1-1; D gene uncertain. Trimming shortened V by 0 bases and J by 7 bases, and 10 bases separated the two germline ends. In germline, CDR1 is SGHRS, CDR2 YFSETQ. The CDR3 totals 13 residues. The CDR3 region has the DNA TGCGCCAGCAGCTTGGAGGGCGCGAATGAAGCTTTCTTT. The encoded protein is CASSLEGANEAFF. Looking up the rest from reference TRBV5-1 and TRBJ1-1 gives the full variable domain: KAGVTQTPRYLIKTRGQQVTLSCSPISGHRSVSWYQQTPGQGLQFLFEYFSETQRNKGNFPGRFSGRQFSNSRSEMNVSTLELGDSALYLCASSLEGANEAFFGQGTRLTVV.

This chain links TRBV5-1 with TRBJ2-7, with 9 bases aligning to TRBD1. The V gene end was trimmed by 4 bases and the J gene end by 5 bases; junction bases not matched to a gene: 10. There are 15 residues in the CDR3. In germline, CDR1 is SGHRS, CDR2 YFSETQ. Here the CDR3 reads CASSPWDRDDDEQYF. The CDR3 nucleotides are TGCGCCAGCAGCCCCTGGGACAGGGACGACGACGAGCAGTACTTC.